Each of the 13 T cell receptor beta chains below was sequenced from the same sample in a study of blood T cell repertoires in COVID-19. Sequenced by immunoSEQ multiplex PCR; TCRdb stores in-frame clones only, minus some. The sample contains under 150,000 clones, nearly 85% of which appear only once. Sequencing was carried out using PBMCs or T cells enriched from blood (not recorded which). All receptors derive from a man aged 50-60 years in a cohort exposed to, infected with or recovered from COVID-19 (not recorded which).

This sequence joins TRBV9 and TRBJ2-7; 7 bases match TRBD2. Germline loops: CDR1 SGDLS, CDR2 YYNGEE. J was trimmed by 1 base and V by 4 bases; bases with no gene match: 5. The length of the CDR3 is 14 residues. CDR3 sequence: CASSIGLGSYEQYF. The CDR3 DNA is TGTGCCAGCAGCATCGGACTAGGGTCCTACGAGCAGTACTTC.

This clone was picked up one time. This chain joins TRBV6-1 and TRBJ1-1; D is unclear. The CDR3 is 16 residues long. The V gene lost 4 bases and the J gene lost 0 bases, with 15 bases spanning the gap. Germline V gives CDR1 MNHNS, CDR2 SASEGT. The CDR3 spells CASSASSGSVNTEAFF. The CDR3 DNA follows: TGTGCCAGCAGTGCTAGTTCGGGTTCCGTGAACACTGAAGCTTTCTTT.

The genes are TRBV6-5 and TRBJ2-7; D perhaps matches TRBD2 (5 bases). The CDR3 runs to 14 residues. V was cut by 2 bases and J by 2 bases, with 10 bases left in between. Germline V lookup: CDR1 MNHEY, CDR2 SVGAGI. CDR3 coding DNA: TGTGCCAGCAGTTACGATGAGGGAACCTACGAGCAGTACTTC. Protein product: CASSYDEGTYEQYF.

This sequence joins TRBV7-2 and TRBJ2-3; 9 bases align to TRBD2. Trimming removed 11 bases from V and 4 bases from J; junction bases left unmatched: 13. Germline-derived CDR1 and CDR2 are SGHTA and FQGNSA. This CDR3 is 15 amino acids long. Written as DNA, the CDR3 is TGTGCCTCCAGGGATAGCGGGGGATGGCCAGATACGCAGTATTTT. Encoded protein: CASRDSGGWPDTQYF.

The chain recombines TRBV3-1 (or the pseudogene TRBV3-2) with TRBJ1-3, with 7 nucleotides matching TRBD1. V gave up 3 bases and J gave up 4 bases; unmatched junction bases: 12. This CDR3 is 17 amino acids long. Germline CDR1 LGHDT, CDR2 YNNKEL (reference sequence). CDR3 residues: CASSQGPDRVSGNTIYF. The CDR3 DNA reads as TGTGCCAGCAGCCAGGGTCCCGACAGGGTGTCCGGAAACACCATATATTTT.

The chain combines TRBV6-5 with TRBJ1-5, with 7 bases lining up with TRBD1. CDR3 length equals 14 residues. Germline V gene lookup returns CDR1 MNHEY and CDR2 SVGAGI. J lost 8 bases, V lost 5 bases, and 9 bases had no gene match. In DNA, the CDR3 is TGTGCCAGCAGTCACCGGGACAGAGAGAAGCCCCAGCATTTT. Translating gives CASSHRDREKPQHF.

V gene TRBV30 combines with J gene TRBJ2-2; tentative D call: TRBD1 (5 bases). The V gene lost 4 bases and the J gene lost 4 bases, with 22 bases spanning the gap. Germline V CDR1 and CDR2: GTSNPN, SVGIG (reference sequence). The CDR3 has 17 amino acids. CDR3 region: CAWTGRALVVSTGELFF. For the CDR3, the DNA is TGTGCCTGGACAGGCAGGGCCCTCGTGGTGAGCACCGGGGAGCTGTTTTTT.

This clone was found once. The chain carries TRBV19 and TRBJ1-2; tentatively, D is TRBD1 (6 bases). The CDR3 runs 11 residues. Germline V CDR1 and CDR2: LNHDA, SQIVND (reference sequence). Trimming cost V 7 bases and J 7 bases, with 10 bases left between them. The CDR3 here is CASKGVSGYTF. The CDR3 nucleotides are TGTGCCAGTAAGGGGGTTAGTGGCTACACCTTC.

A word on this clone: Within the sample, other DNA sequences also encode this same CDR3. The CDR3 DNA is TGTGCCAGCAGCCTCTCTGGAAACACCATATATTTT. Translating it yields CASSLSGNTIYF. The rearrangement links TRBV12-3 or TRBV12-4 to TRBJ1-3; D gene unclear. The CDR3 has 12 residues. V gave up 6 bases and J gave up 0 bases, with 3 bases separating them.

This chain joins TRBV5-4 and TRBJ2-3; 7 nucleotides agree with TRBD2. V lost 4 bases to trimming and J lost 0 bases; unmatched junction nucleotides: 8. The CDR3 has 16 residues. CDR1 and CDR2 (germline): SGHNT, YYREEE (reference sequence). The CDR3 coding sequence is TGTGCCAGCAGCACCCAGCGGGGCGCTAGCACAGATACGCAGTATTTT. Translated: CASSTQRGASTDTQYF.

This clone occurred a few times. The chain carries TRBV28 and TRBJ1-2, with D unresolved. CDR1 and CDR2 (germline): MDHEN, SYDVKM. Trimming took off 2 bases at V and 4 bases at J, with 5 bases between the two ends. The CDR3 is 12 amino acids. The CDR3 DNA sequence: TGTGCCAGCAGTTTAACAGCCTATGGCTACACCTTC. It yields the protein CASSLTAYGYTF.

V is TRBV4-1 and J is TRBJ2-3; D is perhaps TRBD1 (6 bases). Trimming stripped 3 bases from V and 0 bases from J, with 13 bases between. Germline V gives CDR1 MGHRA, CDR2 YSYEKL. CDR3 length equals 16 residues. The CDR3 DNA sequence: TGCGCCAGCAGCCACACCTGGACAGTTAGCACAGATACGCAGTATTTT. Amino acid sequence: CASSHTWTVSTDTQYF.

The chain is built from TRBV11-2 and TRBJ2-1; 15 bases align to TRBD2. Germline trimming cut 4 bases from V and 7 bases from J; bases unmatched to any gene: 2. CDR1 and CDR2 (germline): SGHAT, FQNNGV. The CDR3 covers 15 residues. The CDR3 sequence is CASSSGLAGGNEQFF. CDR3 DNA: TGTGCCAGCAGCTCGGGACTAGCGGGGGGAAATGAGCAGTTCTTC.